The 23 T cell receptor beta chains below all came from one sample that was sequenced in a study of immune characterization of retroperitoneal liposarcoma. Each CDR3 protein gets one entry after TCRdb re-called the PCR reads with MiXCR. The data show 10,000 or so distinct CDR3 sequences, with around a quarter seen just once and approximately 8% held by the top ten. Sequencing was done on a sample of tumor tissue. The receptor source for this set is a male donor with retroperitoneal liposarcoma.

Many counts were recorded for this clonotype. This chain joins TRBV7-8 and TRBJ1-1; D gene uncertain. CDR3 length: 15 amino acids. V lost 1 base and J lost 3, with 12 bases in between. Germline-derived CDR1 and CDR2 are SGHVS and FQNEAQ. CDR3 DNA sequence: TGTGCCAGCAGCTTAGGTTCCAGATTGTACACTGAAGCTTTCTTT. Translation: CASSLGSRLYTEAFF.

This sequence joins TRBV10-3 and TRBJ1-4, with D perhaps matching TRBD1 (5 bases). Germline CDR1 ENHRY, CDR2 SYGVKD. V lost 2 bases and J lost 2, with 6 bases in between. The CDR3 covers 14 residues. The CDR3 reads CAISERGTNEKLFF. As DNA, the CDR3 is TGTGCCATCAGTGAGAGGGGCACTAATGAAAAACTGTTTTTT.

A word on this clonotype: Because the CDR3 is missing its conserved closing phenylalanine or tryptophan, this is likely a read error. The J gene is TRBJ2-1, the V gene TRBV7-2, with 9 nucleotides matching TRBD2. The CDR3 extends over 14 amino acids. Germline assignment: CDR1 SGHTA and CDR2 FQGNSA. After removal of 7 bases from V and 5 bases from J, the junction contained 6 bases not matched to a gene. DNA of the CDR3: TGTGCCAGCAACCGGACTAGCGACCACAATGAGCAGTTCTGC. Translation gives CASNRTSDHNEQFC.

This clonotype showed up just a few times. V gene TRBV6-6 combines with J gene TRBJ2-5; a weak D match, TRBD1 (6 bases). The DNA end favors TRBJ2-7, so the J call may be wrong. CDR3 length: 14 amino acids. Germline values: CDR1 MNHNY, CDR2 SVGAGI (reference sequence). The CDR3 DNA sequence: TGTGCCAGCAGTACCCGACAGGCAGCCTACGAGCAGTACTTC. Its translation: CASSTRQAAYEQYF.

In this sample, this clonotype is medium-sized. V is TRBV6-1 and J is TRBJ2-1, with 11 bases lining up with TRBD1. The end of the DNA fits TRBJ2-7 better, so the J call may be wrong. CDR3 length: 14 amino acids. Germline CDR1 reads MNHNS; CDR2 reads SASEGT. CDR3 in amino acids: CASSGQGAVYEQYF. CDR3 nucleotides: TGTGCCAGCAGCGGACAGGGGGCCGTCTACGAGCAGTACTTC.

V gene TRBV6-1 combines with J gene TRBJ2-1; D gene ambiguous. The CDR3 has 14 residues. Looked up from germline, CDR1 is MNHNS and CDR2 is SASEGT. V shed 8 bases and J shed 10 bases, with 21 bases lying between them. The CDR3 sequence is CASETSEPPYEQFF. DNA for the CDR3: TGTGCCAGCGAAACCTCGGAGCCTCCCTACGAGCAGTTCTTC.

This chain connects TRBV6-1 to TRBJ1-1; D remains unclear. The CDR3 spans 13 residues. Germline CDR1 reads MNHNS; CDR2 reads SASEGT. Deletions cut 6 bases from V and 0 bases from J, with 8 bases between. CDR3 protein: CASRHGMNTEAFF. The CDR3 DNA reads TGTGCCAGCAGACACGGGATGAACACTGAAGCTTTCTTT.

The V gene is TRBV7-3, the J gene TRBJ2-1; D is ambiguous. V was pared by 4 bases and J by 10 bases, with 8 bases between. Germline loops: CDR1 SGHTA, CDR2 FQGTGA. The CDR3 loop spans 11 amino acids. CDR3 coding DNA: TGTGCCAGCAGCTCCGGGCCAGAGCAGTTCTTC. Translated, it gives CASSSGPEQFF.

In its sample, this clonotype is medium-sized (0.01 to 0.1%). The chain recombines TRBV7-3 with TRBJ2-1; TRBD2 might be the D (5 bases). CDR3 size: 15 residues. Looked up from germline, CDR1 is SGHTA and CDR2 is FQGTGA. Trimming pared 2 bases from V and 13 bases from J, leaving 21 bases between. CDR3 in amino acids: CASSLQPAAGETQFF. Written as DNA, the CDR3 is TGTGCCAGCAGCTTACAGCCCGCGGCCGGGGAGACCCAGTTCTTC.

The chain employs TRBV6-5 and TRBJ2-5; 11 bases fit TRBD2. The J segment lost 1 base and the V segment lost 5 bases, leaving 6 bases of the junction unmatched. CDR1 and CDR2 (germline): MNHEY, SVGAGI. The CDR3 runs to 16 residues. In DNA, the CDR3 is TGTGCCAGCAGTGACGCCGGGACTAGCGGCCAAGAGACCCAGTACTTC. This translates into CASSDAGTSGQETQYF.

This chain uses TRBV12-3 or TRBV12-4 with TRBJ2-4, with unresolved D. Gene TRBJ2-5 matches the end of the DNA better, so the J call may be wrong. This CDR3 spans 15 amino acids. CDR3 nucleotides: TGTGCCAGCAGTTTCGGGTCCGCCGCCCAAGAGACCCAGTACTTC. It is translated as CASSFGSAAQETQYF.

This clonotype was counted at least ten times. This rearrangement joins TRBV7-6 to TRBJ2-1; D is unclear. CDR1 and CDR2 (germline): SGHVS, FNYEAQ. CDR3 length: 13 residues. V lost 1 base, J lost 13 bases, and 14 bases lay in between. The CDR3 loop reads CASSLGYQETQFF. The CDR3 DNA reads TGTGCCAGCAGCTTAGGGTACCAAGAGACCCAGTTCTTC.

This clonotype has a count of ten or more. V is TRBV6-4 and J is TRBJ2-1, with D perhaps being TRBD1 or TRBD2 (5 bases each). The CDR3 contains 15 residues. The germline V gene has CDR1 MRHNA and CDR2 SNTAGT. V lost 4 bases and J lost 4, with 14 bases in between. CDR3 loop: CASSVGLEGYNEQFF. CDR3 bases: TGTGCCAGCAGTGTCGGGCTAGAGGGGTACAATGAGCAGTTCTTC.

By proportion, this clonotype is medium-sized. The CDR3 spells CASSVELAGNYEQYV. Here the CDR3 DNA reads TGTGCCAGCAGTGTTGAGCTAGCGGGGAACTACGAGCAGTACGTC. The V and J genes are TRBV6-1 and TRBJ2-5; 9 positions agree with TRBD2. The end of the DNA fits TRBJ2-7 better, so the J call may be wrong. Germline CDR1 reads MNHNS; CDR2 reads SASEGT. This CDR3 contains 15 residues.

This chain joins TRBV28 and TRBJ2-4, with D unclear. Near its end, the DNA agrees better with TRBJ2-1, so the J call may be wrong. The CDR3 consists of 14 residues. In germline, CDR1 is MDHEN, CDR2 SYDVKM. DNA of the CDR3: TGTGCCAGCAGTTTCGGCGGTCCTCAGGCCGAGCAGTTCTTC. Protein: CASSFGGPQAEQFF.

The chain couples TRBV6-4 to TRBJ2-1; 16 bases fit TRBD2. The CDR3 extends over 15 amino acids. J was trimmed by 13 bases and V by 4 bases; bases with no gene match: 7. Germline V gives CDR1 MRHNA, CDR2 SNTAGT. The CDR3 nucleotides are TGTGCCAGCAGTGCCCCCGGGACTAGCGGGAGGGCCCAGTTCTTC. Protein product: CASSAPGTSGRAQFF.

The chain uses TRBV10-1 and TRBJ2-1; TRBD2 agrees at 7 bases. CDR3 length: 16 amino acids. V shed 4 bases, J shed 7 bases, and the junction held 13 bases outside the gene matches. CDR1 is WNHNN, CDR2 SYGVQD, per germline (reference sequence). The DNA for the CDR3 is TGCGCCAGCAGTGTTAACCGGGGGGAGGTAGCGAATGAGCAGTTCTTC. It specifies CASSVNRGEVANEQFF.

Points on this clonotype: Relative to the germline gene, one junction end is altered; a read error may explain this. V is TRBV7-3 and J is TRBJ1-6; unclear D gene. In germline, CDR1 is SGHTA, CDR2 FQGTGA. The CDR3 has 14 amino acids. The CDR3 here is CASSLDSSSYEQYF. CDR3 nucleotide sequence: TGTGCCAGCAGCTTAGACTCCAGCTCCTACGAGCAGTACTTT.

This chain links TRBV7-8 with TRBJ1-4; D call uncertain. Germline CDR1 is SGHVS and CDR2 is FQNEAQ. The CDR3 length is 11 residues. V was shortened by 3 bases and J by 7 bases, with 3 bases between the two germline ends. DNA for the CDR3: TGTGCCAGCAGCTTGACTGAAAAACTGTTTTTT. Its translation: CASSLTEKLFF.

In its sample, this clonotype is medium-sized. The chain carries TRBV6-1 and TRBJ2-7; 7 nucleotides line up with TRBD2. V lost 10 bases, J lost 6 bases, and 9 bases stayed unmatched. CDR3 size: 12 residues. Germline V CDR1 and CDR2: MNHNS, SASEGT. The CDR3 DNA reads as TGTGCCACAATGCGGGGGAGAAGCGAGCAGTACTTC. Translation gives CATMRGRSEQYF.

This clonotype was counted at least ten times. CDR3 protein: CASRRQGGNYEQFF. CDR3 DNA: TGTGCCAGCAGGAGACAGGGGGGAAACTACGAGCAGTTCTTC. The chain joins TRBV12-3 or TRBV12-4 to TRBJ2-1; 9 bases are a match to TRBD1. The CDR3 spans 14 residues. The ends lost 6 bases at V and 10 bases at J; junction bases unmatched: 10.

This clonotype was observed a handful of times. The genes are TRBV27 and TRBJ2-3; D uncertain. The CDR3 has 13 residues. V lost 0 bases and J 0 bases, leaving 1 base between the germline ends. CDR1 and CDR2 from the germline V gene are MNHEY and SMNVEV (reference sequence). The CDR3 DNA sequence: TGTGCCAGCAGTTTATCGAGCACAGATACGCAGTATTTT. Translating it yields CASSLSSTDTQYF.

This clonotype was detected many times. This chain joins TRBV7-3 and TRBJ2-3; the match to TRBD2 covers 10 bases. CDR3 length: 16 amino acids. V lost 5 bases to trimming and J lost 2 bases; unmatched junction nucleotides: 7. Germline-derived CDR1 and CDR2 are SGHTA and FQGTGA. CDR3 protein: CASSGSGGAATDTQYF. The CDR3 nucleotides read TGTGCCAGCAGCGGGAGCGGGGGGGCCGCCACAGATACGCAGTATTTT.